The T cell receptor (beta chain) under discussion was sequenced for a study of T cells in Graves' hyperthyroidism and ophthalmopathy. This clonotype was counted a single time. Its antigen remains unknown. Germline V gene lookup returns CDR1 MNHEY and CDR2 SMNVEV (reference sequence). The CDR3 has 13 amino acids. From more than 9 ml of fresh peripheral blood, PBMCs were isolated. RNA transcripts gave rise to amplified TCR beta CDR3 regions. A first-round RT-PCR of the TCR CDR3 used the HTBI primer set. TCRdb recomputed calls from the multiplex PCR reads with MiXCR, one row per CDR3 protein. The profile covers approximately 590,000 distinct CDR3 sequences, with 15% to 18% appearing a single time and about 7% taken by the ten largest. Study findings and constraints: Researchers found most expanded thyroid clonotypes above 0.001 in blood as well.

This chain joins TRBV27 and TRBJ2-7; D might be TRBD1 or TRBD2, each matching 5 bases. The DNA matches TRBJ2-1 better at its end, which makes the J call doubtful. Sequenced: blood. The receptor's source is a woman aged 25 to 39 with Graves' hyperthyroidism. The CDR3 loop reads CASSRGHSYEQFF. As DNA, the CDR3 is TGTGCCAGCAGTCGGGGCCACTCCTACGAGCAGTTCTTC.